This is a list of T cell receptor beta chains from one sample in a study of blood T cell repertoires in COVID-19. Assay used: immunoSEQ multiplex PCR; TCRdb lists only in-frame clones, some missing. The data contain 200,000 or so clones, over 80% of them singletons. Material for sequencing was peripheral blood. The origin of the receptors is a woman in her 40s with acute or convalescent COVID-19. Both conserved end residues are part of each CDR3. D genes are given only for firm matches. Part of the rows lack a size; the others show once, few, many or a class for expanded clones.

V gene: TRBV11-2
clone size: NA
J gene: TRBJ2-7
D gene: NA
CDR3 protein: CASSWGKGEQYF
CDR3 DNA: TGTGCCAGCAGCTGGGGAAAGGGGGAGCAGTACTTC

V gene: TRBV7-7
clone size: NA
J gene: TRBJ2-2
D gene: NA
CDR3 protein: CAIPITTGPGELFF
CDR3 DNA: TGTGCTATCCCTATAACTACGGGTCCCGGGGAGCTGTTTTTT

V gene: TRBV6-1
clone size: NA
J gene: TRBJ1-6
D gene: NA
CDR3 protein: CASSVGQSSYNSPLHF
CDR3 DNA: TGTGCCAGCAGTGTAGGACAGAGCTCCTATAATTCACCCCTCCACTTT

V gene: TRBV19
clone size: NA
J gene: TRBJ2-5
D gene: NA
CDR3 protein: CASSKVWTAKRHEETQYF
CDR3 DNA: TGTGCCAGTAGTAAGGTCTGGACAGCTAAACGGCATGAGGAGACCCAGTACTTC

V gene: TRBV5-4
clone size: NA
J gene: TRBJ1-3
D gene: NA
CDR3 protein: CASSFTSRSSGNTIYF
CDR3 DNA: TGTGCCAGCAGCTTCACGAGTCGAAGCTCTGGAAACACCATATATTTT

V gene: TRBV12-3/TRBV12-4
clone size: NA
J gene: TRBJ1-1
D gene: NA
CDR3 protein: CASGQGGITEAFF
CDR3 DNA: TGTGCCTCTGGGCAGGGAGGGATTACTGAAGCTTTCTTT

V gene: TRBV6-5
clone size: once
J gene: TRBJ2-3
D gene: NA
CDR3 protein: CASSQTGPDTQYF
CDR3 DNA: TGTGCCAGCAGCCAAACAGGGCCAGATACGCAGTATTTT

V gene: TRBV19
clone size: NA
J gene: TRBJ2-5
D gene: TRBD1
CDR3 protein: CASSRAHKRDRVETQYF
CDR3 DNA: TGTGCCAGTAGTCGGGCGCACAAAAGGGACAGGGTGGAGACCCAGTACTTC

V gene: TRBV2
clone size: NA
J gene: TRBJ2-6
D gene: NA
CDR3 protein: CASMDSMGVHSSGANVLTF
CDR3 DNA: TGTGCCAGCATGGACAGTATGGGAGTTCACAGCTCTGGGGCCAACGTCCTGACTTTC

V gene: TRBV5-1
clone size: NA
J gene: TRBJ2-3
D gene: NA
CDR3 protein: CASSFRGSGYTDTQYF
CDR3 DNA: TGCGCCAGCAGCTTCAGAGGTAGCGGCTACACAGATACGCAGTATTTT

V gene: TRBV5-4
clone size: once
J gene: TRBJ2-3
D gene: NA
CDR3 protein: CASSNLASAGGTDTQYF
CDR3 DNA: TGTGCCAGCAGCAACCTGGCTAGCGCTGGAGGGACAGATACGCAGTATTTT

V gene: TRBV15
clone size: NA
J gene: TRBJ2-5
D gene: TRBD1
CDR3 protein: CAIAGGRHETQYF
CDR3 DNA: TGTGCCATCGCAGGGGGCAGGCACGAGACCCAGTACTTC

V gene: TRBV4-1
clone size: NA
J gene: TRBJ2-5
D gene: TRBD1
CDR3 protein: CASKDRVETQYF
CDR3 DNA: TGCGCCAGCAAGGACAGGGTGGAGACCCAGTACTTC

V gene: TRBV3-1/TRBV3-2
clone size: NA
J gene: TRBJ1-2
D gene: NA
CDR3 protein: CASSQDGGARYGYTF
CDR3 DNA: TGTGCCAGCAGCCAAGATGGGGGGGCTCGGTATGGCTACACCTTC

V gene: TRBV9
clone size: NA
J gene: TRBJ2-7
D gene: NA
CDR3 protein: CASSVLGESSYEQYF
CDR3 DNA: TGTGCCAGCAGCGTTCTTGGAGAGAGCTCCTACGAGCAGTACTTC

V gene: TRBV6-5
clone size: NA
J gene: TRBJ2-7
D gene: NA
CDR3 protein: CASSLGTQVYEQYF
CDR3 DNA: TGTGCCAGCAGTTTAGGGACACAAGTCTACGAGCAGTACTTC

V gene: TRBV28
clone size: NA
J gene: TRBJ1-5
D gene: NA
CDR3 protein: CASSLMPGQPQHF
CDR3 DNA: TGTGCCAGCAGTTTGATGCCGGGGCAGCCCCAGCATTTT

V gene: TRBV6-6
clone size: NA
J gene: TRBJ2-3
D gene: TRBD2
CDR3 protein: CASSPSLVVISGGEMNTDTQYF
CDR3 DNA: TGTGCCAGCAGTCCCTCTCTAGTCGTAATTAGCGGGGGGGAAATGAACACAGATACGCAGTATTTT

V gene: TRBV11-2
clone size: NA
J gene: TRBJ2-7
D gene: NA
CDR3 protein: CASSLIRGRVYEQYF
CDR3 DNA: TGTGCCAGCAGCTTGATTCGGGGGAGAGTCTACGAGCAGTACTTC

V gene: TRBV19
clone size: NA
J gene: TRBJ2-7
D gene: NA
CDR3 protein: CASSPTVFYEQYF
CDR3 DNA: TGTGCCAGTAGTCCGACAGTATTCTACGAGCAGTACTTC

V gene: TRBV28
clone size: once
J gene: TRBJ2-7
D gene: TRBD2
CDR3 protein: CASSFRGGLADLHYEQYF
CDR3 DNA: TGTGCCAGCAGTTTTAGAGGGGGACTAGCGGATCTTCATTACGAGCAGTACTTC

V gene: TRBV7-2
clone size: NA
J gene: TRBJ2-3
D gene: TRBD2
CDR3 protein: CASSWSVAGGHTDTQYF
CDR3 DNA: TGTGCCAGCAGCTGGAGCGTAGCGGGGGGGCACACAGATACGCAGTATTTT

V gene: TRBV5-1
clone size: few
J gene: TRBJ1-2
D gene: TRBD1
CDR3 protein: CATGQGDGYTF
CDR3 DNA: TGCGCCACAGGACAGGGTGATGGCTACACCTTC

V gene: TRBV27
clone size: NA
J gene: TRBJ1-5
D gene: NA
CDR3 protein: CASSWRTGGQPQHF
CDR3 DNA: TGTGCCAGCAGTTGGAGGACGGGAGGTCAGCCCCAGCATTTT

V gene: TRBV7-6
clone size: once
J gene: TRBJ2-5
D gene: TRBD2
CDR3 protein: CATPHRTSGLLPQQETQYF
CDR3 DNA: TGTGCCACCCCCCATAGGACTAGCGGGTTACTGCCCCAGCAAGAGACCCAGTACTTC

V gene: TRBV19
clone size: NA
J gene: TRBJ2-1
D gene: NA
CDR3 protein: CASSIGGENNEQFF
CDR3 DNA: TGTGCCAGTAGTATAGGGGGAGAGAACAATGAGCAGTTCTTC

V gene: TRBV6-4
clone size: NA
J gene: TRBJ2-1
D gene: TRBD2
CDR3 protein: CASSIAGGPSNEQFF
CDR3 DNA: TGTGCCAGCTCCATAGCGGGGGGCCCCTCTAATGAGCAGTTCTTC

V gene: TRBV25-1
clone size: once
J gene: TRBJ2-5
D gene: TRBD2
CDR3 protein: CASSQQPGLAGETQYF
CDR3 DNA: TGTGCCAGCAGCCAACAACCGGGACTAGCGGGGGAGACCCAGTACTTC

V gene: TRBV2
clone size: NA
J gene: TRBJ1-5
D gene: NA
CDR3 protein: CASQDSYQPQHF
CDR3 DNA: TGTGCCAGCCAGGACAGTTATCAGCCCCAGCATTTT